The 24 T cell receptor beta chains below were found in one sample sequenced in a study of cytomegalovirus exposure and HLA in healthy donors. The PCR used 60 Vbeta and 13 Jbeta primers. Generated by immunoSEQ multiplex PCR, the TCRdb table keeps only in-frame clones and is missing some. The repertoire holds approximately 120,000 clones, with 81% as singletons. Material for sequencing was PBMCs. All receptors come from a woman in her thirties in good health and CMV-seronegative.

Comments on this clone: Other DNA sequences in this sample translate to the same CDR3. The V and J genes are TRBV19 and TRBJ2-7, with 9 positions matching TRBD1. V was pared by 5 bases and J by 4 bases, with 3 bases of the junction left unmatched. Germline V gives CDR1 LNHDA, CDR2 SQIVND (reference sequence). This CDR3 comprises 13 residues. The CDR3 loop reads CASSAGTGYEQYF. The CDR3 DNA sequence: TGTGCCAGTAGTGCCGGGACAGGGTACGAGCAGTACTTC.

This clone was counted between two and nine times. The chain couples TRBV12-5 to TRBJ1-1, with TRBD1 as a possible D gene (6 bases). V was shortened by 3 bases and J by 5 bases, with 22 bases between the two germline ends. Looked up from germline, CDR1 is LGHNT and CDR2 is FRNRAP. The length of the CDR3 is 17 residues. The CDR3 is CASGFVGSQGRVTEAFF. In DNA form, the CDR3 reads TGTGCTAGTGGTTTCGTTGGAAGTCAGGGGAGAGTTACTGAAGCTTTCTTT.

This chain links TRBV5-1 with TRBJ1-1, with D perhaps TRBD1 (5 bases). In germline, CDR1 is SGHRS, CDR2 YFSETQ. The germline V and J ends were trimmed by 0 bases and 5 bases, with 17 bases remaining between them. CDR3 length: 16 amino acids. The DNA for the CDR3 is TGCGCCAGCAGCTTGGCACTAGGGGCGCGGGGTACTGAAGCTTTCTTT. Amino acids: CASSLALGARGTEAFF.

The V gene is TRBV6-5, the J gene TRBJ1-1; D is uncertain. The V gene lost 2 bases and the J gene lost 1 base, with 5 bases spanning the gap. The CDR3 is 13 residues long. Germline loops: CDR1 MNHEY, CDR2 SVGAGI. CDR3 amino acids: CASSYEWNTEAFF. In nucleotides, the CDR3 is TGTGCCAGCAGTTACGAGTGGAACACTGAAGCTTTCTTT.

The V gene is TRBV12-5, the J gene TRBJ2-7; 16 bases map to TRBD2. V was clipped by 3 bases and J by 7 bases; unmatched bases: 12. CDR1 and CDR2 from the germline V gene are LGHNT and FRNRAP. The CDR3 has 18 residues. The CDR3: CASGLGTSGRALSGEQYF. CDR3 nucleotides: TGTGCTAGTGGTTTAGGGACTAGCGGGAGGGCCCTCTCTGGGGAGCAGTACTTC. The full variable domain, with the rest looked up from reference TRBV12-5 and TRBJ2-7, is DARVTQTPRHKVTEMGQEVTMRCQPILGHNTVFWYRQTMMQGLELLAYFRNRAPLDDSGMPKDRFSAEMPDATLATLKIQPSEPRDSAVYFCASGLGTSGRALSGEQYFGPGTRLTVT.

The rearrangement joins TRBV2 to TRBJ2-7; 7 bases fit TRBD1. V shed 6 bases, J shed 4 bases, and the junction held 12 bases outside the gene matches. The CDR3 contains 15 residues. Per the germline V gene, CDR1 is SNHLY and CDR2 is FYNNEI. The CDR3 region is CASRETGVSTYEQYF. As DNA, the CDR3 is TGTGCCAGCAGGGAAACAGGGGTTTCTACGTACGAGCAGTACTTC.

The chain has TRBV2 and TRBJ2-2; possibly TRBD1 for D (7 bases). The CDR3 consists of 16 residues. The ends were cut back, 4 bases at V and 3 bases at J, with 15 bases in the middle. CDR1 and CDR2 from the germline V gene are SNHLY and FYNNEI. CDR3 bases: TGTGCCAGCAGTGGCAGGGGGGCAGGGTACACCGGGGAGCTGTTTTTT. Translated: CASSGRGAGYTGELFF. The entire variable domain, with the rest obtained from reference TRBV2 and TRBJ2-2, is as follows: EPEVTQTPSHQVTQMGQEVILRCVPISNHLYFYWYRQILGQKVEFLVSFYNNEISEKSEIFDDQFSVERPDGSNFTLKIRSTKLEDSAMYFCASSGRGAGYTGELFFGEGSRLTVL.

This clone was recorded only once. This chain's CDR3 is CASSVAMGRGLAGHLYEQYF. CDR3 nucleotides: TGTGCCAGCAGCGTAGCGATGGGGAGGGGCTTGGCGGGACATCTTTACGAGCAGTACTTC. The V call is TRBV9, the J call TRBJ2-7; a weak D match, TRBD2 (7 bases). There are 20 residues in the CDR3. The germline V gene encodes CDR1 SGDLS and CDR2 YYNGEE. The V end lost 0 bases, the J end lost 4 bases, and 29 bases lay between the germline ends.

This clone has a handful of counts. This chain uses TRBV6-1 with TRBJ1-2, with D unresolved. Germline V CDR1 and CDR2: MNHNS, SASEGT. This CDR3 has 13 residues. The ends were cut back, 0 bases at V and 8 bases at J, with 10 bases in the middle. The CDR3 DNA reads TGTGCCAGCAGTGAAGCCGATAAGAGCGGCTACACCTTC. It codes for CASSEADKSGYTF.

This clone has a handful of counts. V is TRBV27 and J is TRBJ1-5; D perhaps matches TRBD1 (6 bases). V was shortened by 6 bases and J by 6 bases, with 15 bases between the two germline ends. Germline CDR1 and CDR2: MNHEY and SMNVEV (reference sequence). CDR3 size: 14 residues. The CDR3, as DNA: TGTGCCAGCAGGAGCTACAGGGATCGTCAGCCCCAGCATTTT. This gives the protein CASRSYRDRQPQHF.

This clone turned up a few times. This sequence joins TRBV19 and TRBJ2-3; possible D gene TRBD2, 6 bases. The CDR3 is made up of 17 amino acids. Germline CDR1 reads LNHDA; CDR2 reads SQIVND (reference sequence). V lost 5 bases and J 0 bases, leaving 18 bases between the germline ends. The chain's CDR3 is CASSSGLPRTSTDTQYF. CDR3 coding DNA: TGTGCCAGTAGTTCGGGACTCCCAAGAACGAGCACAGATACGCAGTATTTT.

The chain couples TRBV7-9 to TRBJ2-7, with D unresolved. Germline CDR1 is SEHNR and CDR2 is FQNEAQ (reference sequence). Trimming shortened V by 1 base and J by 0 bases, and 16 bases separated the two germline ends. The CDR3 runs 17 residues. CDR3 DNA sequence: TGTGCCAGCAGCTTAGGAGGAGAAAGTCTTAGCTCCTACGAGCAGTACTTC. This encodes CASSLGGESLSSYEQYF.

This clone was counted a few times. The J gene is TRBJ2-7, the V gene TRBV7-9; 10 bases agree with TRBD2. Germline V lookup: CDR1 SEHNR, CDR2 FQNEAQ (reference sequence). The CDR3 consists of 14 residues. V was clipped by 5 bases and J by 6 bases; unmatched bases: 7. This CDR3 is CASSPSGGLGEQYF. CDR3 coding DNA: TGTGCCAGCAGCCCTAGCGGGGGTTTGGGCGAGCAGTACTTC.

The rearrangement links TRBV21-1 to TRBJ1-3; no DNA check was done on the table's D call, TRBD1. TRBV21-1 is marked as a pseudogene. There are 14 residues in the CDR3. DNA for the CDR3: TGTGCCAGCAGCAAATGTGGACAGGGAAACACCATATATTTT. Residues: CASSKCGQGNTIYF.

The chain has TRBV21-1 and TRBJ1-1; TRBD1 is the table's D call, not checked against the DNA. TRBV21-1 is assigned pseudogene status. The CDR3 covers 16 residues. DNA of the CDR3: TGTGCCAGCAGCAATCTAGGGACAGGGGTGAACACTGAAGCTTTCTTT. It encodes CASSNLGTGVNTEAFF.

CDR3 DNA: TGTGCCAGCAGCTTGGCAGGGAATGATCAGCCCCAGCATTTT. Protein product: CASSLAGNDQPQHF. The chain combines TRBV5-5 with TRBJ1-5, with D possibly TRBD1 on 5 matching bases. Germline V gene lookup returns CDR1 SGHKS and CDR2 YYEKEE (reference sequence). The CDR3 totals 14 residues. Trimming took off 0 bases at V and 5 bases at J, with 9 bases between the two ends.

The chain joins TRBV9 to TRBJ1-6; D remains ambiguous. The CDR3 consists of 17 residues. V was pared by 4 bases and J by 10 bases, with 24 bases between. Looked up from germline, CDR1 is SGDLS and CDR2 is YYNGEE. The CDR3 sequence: CASSPSGSLLSESPLHF. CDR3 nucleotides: TGTGCCAGCAGCCCATCGGGGAGCCTTTTATCAGAATCACCCCTCCACTTT.

Written as DNA, the CDR3 is TGTGCCAGCAGCTCCCCGGGGACTTTGAACACTGAAGCTTTCTTT. Translated, it gives CASSSPGTLNTEAFF. V usage is TRBV7-8 and J usage is TRBJ1-1; maybe TRBD1 (5 bases). Trimming cost V 4 bases and J 0 bases, with 12 bases left between them. The CDR3 is 15 amino acids. Germline assignment: CDR1 SGHVS and CDR2 FQNEAQ.

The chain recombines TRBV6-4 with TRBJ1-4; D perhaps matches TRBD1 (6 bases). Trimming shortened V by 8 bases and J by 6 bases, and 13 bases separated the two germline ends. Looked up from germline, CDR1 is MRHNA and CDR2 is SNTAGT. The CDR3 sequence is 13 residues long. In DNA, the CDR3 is TGTGCCAGCCCGCCGGCAGGGGATGAAAAACTGTTTTTT. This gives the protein CASPPAGDEKLFF.

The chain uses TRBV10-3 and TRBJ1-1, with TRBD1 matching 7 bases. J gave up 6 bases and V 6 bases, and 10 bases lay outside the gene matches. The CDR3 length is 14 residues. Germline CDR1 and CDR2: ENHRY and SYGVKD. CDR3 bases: TGTGCCATCAGCCCTGGGACAGCCAACCCTGAAGCTTTCTTT. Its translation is CAISPGTANPEAFF.

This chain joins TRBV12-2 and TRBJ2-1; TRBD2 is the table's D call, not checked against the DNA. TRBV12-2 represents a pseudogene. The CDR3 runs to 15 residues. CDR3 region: CASRSSSGRGNEQFF. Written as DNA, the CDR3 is TGTGCAAGTCGCTCCTCTAGCGGGAGGGGGAATGAGCAGTTCTTC.

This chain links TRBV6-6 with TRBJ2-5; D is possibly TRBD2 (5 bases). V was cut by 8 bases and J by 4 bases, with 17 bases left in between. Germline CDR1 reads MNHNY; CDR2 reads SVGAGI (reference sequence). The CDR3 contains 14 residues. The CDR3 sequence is CASSTWSGSETQYF. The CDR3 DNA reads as TGTGCCAGCTCTACCTGGTCGGGGTCAGAGACCCAGTACTTC.

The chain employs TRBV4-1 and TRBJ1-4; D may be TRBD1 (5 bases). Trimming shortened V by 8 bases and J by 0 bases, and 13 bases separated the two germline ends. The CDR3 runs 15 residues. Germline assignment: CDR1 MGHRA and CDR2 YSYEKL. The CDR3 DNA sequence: TGCGCCAGCGGTAAGACAGATTCAACTAATGAAAAACTGTTTTTT. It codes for CASGKTDSTNEKLFF.

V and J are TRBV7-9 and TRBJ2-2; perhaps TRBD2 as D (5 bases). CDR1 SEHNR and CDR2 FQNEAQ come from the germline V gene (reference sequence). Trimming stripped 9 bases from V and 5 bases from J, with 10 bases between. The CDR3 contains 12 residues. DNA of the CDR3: TGTGCCAGGGGGTCGGGAACCGGGGAGCTGTTTTTT. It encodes CARGSGTGELFF.